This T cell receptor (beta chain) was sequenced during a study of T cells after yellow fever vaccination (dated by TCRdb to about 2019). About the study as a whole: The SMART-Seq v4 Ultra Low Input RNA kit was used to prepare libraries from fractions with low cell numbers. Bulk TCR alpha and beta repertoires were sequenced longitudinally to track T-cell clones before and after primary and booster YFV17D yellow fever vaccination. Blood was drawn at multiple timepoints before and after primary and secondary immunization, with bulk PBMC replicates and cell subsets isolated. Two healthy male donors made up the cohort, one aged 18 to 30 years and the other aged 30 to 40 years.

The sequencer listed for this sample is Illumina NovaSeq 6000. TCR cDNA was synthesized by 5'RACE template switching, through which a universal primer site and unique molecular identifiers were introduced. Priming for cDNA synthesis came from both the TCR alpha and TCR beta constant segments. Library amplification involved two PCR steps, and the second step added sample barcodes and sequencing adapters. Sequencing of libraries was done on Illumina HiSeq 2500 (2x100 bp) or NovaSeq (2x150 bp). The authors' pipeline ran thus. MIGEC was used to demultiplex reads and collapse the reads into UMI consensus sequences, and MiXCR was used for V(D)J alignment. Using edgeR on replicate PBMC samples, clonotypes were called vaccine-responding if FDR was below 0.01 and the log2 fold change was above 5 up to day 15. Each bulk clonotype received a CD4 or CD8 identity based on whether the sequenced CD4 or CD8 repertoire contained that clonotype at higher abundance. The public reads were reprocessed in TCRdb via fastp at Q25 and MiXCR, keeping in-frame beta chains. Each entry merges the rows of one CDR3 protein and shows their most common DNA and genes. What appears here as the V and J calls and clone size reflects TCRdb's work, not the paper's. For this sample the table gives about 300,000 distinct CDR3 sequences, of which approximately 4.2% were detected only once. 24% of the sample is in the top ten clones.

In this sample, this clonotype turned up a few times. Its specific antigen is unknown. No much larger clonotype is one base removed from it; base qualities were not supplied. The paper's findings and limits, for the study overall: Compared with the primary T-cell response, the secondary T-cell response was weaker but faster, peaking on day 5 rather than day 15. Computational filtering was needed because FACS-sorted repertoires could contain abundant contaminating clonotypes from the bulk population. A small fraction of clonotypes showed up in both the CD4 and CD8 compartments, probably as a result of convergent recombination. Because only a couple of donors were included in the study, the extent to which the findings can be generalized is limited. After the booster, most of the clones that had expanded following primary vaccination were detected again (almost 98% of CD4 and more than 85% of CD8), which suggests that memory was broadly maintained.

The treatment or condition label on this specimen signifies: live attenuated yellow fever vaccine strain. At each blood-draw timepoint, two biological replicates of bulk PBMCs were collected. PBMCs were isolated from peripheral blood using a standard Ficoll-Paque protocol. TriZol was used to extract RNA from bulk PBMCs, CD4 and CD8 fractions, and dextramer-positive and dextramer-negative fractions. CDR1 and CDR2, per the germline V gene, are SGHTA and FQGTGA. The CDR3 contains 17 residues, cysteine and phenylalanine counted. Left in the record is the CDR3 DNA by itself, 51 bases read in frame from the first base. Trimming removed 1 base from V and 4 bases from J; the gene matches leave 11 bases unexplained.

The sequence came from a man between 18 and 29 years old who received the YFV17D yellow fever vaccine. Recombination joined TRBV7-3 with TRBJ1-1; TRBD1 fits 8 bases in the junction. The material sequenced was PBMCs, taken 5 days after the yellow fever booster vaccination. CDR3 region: CASSLKRRTGLVTEAFF. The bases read TGTGCCAGCAGCTTAAAGCGTCGGACAGGGTTGGTCACTGAAGCTTTCTTT.